This note documents a single TCR beta chain sequence. This sample was taken from a study of blood T cell repertoires in COVID-19. For the study at large: The origin of the acute and convalescent COVID-19 samples was the United States, Italy and Spain. The analysed material was cDNA or gDNA that came from T cells, B-cell-depleted T cells, or PBMCs.

Patients at the Seattle site were enrolled during active infection and followed longitudinally. In the original workflow: For nucleated cells, counts were estimated from reference gene primer amplification. Generated by immunoSEQ multiplex PCR, the TCRdb table keeps only in-frame clones and is missing some. The V and J calls and the clone size are those of that table, but D and trimming were determined from the DNA. This repertoire shows fewer than 400,000 clones, about 90% found once; its top ten account for 1.5% to 2%. There are 15 residues in the CDR3. Germline-derived CDR1 and CDR2 are SEHNR and FQNEAQ (reference sequence). V shed 0 bases and J 9 bases; nucleotides not matched to a gene: 4.

The TCR originated in a woman aged 25 to 39 with COVID-19, enrolled during active disease. Sample: peripheral blood. The J gene is TRBJ1-6, the V gene TRBV7-9, with TRBD1 identical over 8 bases. CDR3 coding DNA: TGTGCCAGCAGCTTAGCAAGGACAGGGAGTTCACCCCTCCACTTT. Translating gives CASSLARTGSSPLHF.